The source of this TCR beta chain is a study of T cells in Graves' hyperthyroidism and ophthalmopathy. Notes on the study in general: Blood samples included most of the expanded thyroid clonotypes exceeding 0.001.

This clonotype was found many times. Its antigen is currently unknown. The CDR3 covers 13 residues. The V end lost 2 bases, the J end lost 5 bases, and 7 bases lay between the germline ends. CDR1 and CDR2 from the germline V gene are KGHSH and LQKENI. RNA transcripts were the template for amplifying TCR beta CDR3 regions. The TCR CDR3 first-round RT-PCR relied on the HTBI primer set. TCRdb independently ran MiXCR on the multiplex PCR reads; one entry per CDR3 protein. The sample carries about 560,000 distinct CDR3 sequences, roughly 17% recorded once. The rearrangement uses TRBV18 and TRBJ1-5; no clear D. The material sequenced was blood. This TCR derives from a woman aged 18-30 years with Graves' hyperthyroidism. The CDR3 here is CASSPSMDQPQHF. CDR3 nucleotide sequence: TGTGCCAGCTCACCATCAATGGATCAGCCCCAGCATTTT.